This TCR beta chain was captured by sequencing in a study of blood T cell repertoires in COVID-19. Across the whole study: Sources were T cells, B-cell-depleted T cells, or PBMCs; the material itself was cDNA or gDNA.

Seattle participants joined during active infection and were tracked over time. The CDR3 contains 15 residues. The germline gives CDR1 MNHEY, CDR2 SVGAGI. The germline V and J ends were trimmed by 5 bases and 2 bases, with 12 bases remaining between them. Original methodology: The assay estimated nucleated cells by amplifying reference gene primers. Using immunoSEQ multiplex PCR, the repertoire was profiled, and TCRdb retains in-frame clones only, with some absent. For V, J and clone size, that table is used; D and trimming come from the DNA. The data show around 37,000 clones, 84% seen once. The rearrangement uses TRBV6-5 and TRBJ2-2, with a tentative D call TRBD1 (6 bases). The material sequenced was peripheral blood. The sequence came from a man in his fifties or sixties with COVID-19, enrolled during active disease. The CDR3 sequence: CASSRGQTNTGELFF. Written as DNA, the CDR3 is TGTGCCAGCAGTCGCGGACAGACAAACACCGGGGAGCTGTTTTTT.